This TCR beta chain derives from a study of cytomegalovirus exposure and HLA in healthy donors. Study summary: A previous analysis identified approximately 120 million unique TCR beta sequences derived from roughly 180 million T cells. Within the Caucasian-associated ancestry cluster were roughly 81% of the 398 genotyped donors. Study-wide results and caveats: In vitro checks showed that three CMV-associated chains really do target CMV antigens.

This clone was detected a few times. Its target is not known. The CDR3 loop spans 18 amino acids. PCR employed 60 Vbeta and 13 Jbeta primers. Measured with immunoSEQ multiplex PCR; TCRdb has only the in-frame clones, and not every one. This sample yields more than 100,000 clones, of which less than 75% are seen a single time; around 4.2% belongs to the top ten. This TCR was sampled from a middle-aged woman in good health and CMV-seronegative. The V and J genes are TRBV21-1 and TRBJ2-7; TRBD2, the table's D call, was not compared with the DNA. TRBV21-1 is a pseudogene segment. Specimen: PBMCs. The CDR3 nucleotides are TGTGCCAGCGCAAGGGGCCCGGGACTAGCGGGGGGATCCTACGAGCAGTACTTC. Protein product: CASARGPGLAGGSYEQYF.